Listed below are T cell receptor beta chains from one sample, sequenced in a study of human T cells and chemical hapten exposure. TCRdb redid the calling of the RACE reads with MiXCR, one entry per CDR3 protein. Of approximately 95,000 distinct CDR3 sequences in the sample, roughly 11% were seen once. Source: whole blood, taken in connection with sensitization to the hapten diphenylcyclopropenone (DPC). These receptors were taken from a woman aged 40-49 years with alopecia areata. Some clones in this sample may be carry-over from other donors' samples. CDR3s include the opening cysteine and the closing phenylalanine or tryptophan.

j_gene: TRBJ2-5; v_gene: TRBV9; CDR3aa: CASSVLGQGLETQYF
j_gene: TRBJ2-7; v_gene: TRBV6-6; CDR3aa: CASSSTGTSRYEQYF
j_gene: TRBJ2-7; v_gene: TRBV6-5; CDR3aa: CASSSRQGFADEQYF
j_gene: TRBJ2-3; v_gene: TRBV19; CDR3aa: CASSMGVTDTQYF
j_gene: TRBJ2-7; v_gene: TRBV29-1; CDR3aa: CSVEDDWLWDRVDYEQYF
j_gene: TRBJ1-1; v_gene: TRBV14; CDR3aa: CASSQKVNTEAFF
j_gene: TRBJ2-3; v_gene: TRBV5-5; CDR3aa: CASSVPGLAMKDTQYF
j_gene: TRBJ1-1; v_gene: TRBV12-3/TRBV12-4; CDR3aa: CASTPQGPIAEAFF
j_gene: TRBJ2-7; v_gene: TRBV29-1; CDR3aa: CSVAREPSSYEQYF
j_gene: TRBJ2-3; v_gene: TRBV4-3; CDR3aa: CASSQGTSGGTDTQYF
j_gene: TRBJ1-5; v_gene: TRBV2; CDR3aa: CASSEGTSDVYSNQPQHF
j_gene: TRBJ2-5; v_gene: TRBV27; CDR3aa: CASSRRLAGVQETQYF
j_gene: TRBJ2-5; v_gene: TRBV12-3/TRBV12-4; CDR3aa: CASSRDQGQETQYF
j_gene: TRBJ1-2; v_gene: TRBV28; CDR3aa: CASSSTSFTYYGYTF
j_gene: TRBJ1-5; v_gene: TRBV7-3; CDR3aa: CASSADRGQPQHF
j_gene: TRBJ2-7; v_gene: TRBV29-1; CDR3aa: CSVERDGGYEQYF
j_gene: TRBJ1-1; v_gene: TRBV7-3; CDR3aa: CASSSQGATNTEAFF
j_gene: TRBJ2-7; v_gene: TRBV7-9; CDR3aa: CASSFRDRSSYEQYF
j_gene: TRBJ2-7; v_gene: TRBV7-9; CDR3aa: CASRWGMWRGYEQYF
j_gene: TRBJ1-4; v_gene: TRBV20-1; CDR3aa: CSAKPPGTGEKLFF